This TCR beta chain was captured in a study of beta chain features in type 1 diabetes. V lost 5 bases, J lost 0 bases, and 4 bases stayed unmatched. In germline, CDR1 is KGHSH, CDR2 LQKENI. There are 16 residues in the CDR3. Sequencing targeted expressed TCRB transcripts, as all isolated RNA had been reverse transcribed. Profiled with immunoSEQ multiplex PCR; TCRdb holds only in-frame clones, not every one. In the table there are about 700,000 clones, roughly 12% of which are singletons. Averaging about 100 mL, one heparinised blood draw was given by each donor. This clone was detected only once. Antigen: not known. Study observations and caveats: VDJ junctions from type 1 diabetes patients carried fewer insertions and larger deletions. Moderately but significantly shorter TCRB CDR3s were found in Type 1 diabetes patients in all four CD4+ subsets.

This receptor was obtained from a man younger than 30 with type 1 diabetes. Material: naive CD4+ T cells from blood. This chain connects TRBV18 to TRBJ1-1; TRBD1 aligns across 12 bases. The CDR3 loop is CASSGTGGALNTEAFF. The CDR3, as DNA: TGTGCCAGCTCAGGGACAGGGGGCGCCTTGAACACTGAAGCTTTCTTT.